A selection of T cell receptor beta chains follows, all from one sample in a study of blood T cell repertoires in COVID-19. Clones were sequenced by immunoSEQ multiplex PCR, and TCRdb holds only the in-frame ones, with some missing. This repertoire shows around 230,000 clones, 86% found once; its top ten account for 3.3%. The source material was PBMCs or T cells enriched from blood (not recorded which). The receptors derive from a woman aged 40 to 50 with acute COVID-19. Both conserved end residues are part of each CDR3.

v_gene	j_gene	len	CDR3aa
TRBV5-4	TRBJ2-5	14	CASSGKAGEETQYF
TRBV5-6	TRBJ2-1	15	CASSPWGLAQTEQFF
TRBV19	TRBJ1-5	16	CASSIFLQGAGQPQHF
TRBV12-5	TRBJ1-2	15	CASGLVNPGGDGYTF
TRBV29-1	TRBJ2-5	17	CSVVELAGLSPRETQYF
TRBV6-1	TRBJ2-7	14	CASRRLADSYEQYF
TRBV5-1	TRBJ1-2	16	CASSLRPGQLMEGYTF
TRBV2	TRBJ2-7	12	CASRGQVYEQYF
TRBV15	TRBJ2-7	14	CATSSRQGSYEQYF
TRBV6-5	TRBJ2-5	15	CASSPLAGGGETQYF
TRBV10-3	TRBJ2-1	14	CAISDSGDGNEQFF
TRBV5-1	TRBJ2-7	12	CASSSTGFEQYF
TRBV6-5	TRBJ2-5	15	CASSMGLAGIETQYF
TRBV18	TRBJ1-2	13	CASSPTGNYGYTF
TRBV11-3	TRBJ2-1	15	CASSPDPGGLKGQFF
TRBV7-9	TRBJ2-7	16	CASSSGLAGTSYEQYF
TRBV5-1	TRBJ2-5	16	CASSFGDSGRQETQYF
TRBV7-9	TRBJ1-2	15	CASSLGGQFNYGYTF
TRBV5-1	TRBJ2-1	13	CASSLDGGDEQFF
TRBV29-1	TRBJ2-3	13	CSVWDRGIDTQYF
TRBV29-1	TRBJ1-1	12	CSVVRVSTEAFF
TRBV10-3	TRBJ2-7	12	CAISEEGYEQYF
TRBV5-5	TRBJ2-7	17	CASSTRTSSGDSYEQYF
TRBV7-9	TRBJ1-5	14	CASRKQGPNQPQHF
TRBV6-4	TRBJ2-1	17	CASSPRGKAGDYNEQFF
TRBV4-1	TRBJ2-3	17	CASSQGGTSGSTDTQYF
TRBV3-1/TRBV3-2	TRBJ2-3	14	CASSQSRPPDTQYF
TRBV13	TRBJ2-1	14	CASSRTSGYNEQFF
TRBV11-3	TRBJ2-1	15	CASSFYGTSVNEQFF
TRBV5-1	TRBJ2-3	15	CASSLGDRGSDTQYF
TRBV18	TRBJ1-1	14	CASSLPGQYTEAFF
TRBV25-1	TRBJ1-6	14	CASSLGQGNSPLHF
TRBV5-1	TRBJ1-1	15	CASSLGSAGKVEAFF
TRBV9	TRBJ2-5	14	CASSLGGIEETQYF
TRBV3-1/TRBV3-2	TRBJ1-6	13	CASSPSAGSPLHF
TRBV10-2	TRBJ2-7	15	CASSESGTSAYEQYF
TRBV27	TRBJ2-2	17	CASRKTSGVVYTGELFF
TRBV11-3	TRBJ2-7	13	CASSSTSSYEQYF
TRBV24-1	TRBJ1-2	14	CATSDHRGLDGYTF
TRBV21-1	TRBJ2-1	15	CANSTSGSSYNEQFF
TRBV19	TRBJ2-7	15	CASSRGLAELGEQYF
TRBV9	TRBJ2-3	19	CASSPPTSGSGEGTDTQYF
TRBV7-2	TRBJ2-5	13	CASSLEREGSQYF
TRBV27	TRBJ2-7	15	CASSSFLGSSYEQYF
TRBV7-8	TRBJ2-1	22	CASSLLVVWESSGRKSYNEQFF
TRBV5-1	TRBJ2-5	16	CASSLVPSGSDETQYF
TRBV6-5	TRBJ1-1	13	CASSSVTDTEAFF
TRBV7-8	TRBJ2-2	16	CASSLEGGRGTGELFF
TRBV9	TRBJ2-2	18	CASSDTPEGEGNTGELFF
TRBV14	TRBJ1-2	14	CASSQERGLVSYTF
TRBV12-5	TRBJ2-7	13	CASGMAGTYEQYF
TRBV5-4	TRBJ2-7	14	CASSPKGGSDEQYF
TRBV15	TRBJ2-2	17	CATDRLAGGGSTGELFF